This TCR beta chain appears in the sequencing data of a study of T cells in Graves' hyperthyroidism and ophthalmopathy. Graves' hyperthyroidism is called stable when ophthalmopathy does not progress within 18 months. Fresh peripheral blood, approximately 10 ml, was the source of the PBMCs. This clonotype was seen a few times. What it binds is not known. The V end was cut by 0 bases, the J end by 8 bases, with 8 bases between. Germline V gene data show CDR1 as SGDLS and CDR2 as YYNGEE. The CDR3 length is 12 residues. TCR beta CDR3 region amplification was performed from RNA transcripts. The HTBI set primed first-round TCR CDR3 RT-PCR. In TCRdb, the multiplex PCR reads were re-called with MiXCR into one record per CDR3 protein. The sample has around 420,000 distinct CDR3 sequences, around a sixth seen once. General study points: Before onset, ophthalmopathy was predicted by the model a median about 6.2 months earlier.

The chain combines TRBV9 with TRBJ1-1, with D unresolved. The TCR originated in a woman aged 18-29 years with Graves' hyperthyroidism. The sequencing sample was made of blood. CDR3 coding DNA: TGTGCCAGCAGCGTAGTGTCTCAGGAAGCTTTCTTT. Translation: CASSVVSQEAFF.